A single TCR beta chain is shown here with its context. These data originate in a study of blood T cell repertoires in COVID-19. Clones were read by immunoSEQ multiplex PCR, and TCRdb kept only the in-frame ones, dropping some. The data show roughly 100,000 clones, with under 80% seen just once and 15% to 20% held by the top ten. J gave up 0 bases and V 3 bases, and 10 bases lay outside the gene matches. This CDR3 is built from 17 residues. Germline V gene sequence: CDR1 KGHSH, CDR2 LQKENI. The chain couples TRBV18 to TRBJ1-1; 7 nucleotides agree with TRBD1. This receptor was taken from a woman aged 70-85 years with acute or convalescent COVID-19. The sample consisted of peripheral blood. The CDR3 region is CASSPLRQGRMNTEAFF. The CDR3 DNA reads TGTGCCAGCTCACCGCTGCGACAGGGACGGATGAACACTGAAGCTTTCTTT.